This T cell receptor (beta chain) was captured in a study of shared clonotypes between healthy human individuals. Deep-level assay runs were performed. The data were produced by immunoSEQ multiplex PCR, yet TCRdb's version contains in-frame clones alone and is incomplete. This table holds 2 million to 2.5 million clones, roughly 93% found once. Study conclusions and caveats: In contrast to clonotypes shared by all four donors, non-shared clonotypes had lower generation probabilities. The donor pool, a small one, limited the genetic and exposure-history diversity represented.

Naive CD4+ cells were CD45RA-selected; the remaining cells were memory. The CDR3 loop spans 20 amino acids. Germline loops: CDR1 SGHVS, CDR2 FNYEAQ. The ends lost 6 bases at V and 0 bases at J; junction bases unmatched: 19. Worth noting for this clone: The antigen is undetermined.

This sequence joins TRBV7-6 and TRBJ1-2; 10 nucleotides match TRBD1. The origin of this receptor is a man younger than 30 in good health. Some clones in this sample may be carry-over from other donors' samples. The material sequenced was naive CD4+ T cells from PBMCs. The subset denotes: CD45RA+ positively selected. The CDR3 region is CASSQRPGQGPDLANYGYTF. The CDR3 DNA reads TGTGCCAGCAGTCAACGTCCGGGACAGGGGCCCGACCTTGCTAACTATGGCTACACCTTC.